The next 17 T cell receptor beta chains were all read from a single sample in a study of OX40 agonist ivuxolimab in advanced cancers. The data were produced by immunoSEQ multiplex PCR, yet TCRdb's version contains in-frame clones alone and is incomplete. The sample has more than 30,000 clones, about 81% seen once. This sample comprised CD4+ or CD8+ T cells sorted from blood, obtained in a trial of the OX40 agonist ivuxolimab. These receptors were taken from an adult with an advanced solid tumor such as melanoma, head and neck, liver or kidney cancer.

The V call is TRBV5-6, the J call TRBJ2-3; 14 positions match TRBD2. The V gene's germline CDR1 is SGHDT and CDR2 YYEEEE. The CDR3 runs 16 residues. Germline trimming cut 4 bases from V and 3 bases from J; bases unmatched to any gene: 4. CDR3 loop: CASSPGLAGATDTQYF. The CDR3 DNA follows: TGTGCCAGCAGCCCGGGACTAGCGGGAGCAACAGATACGCAGTATTTT.

The chain combines TRBV5-4 with TRBJ2-5, with TRBD2 matching 7 bases. From germline, CDR1 is SGHNT and CDR2 YYREEE (reference sequence). With 4 bases clipped from V and 5 bases from J, the junction kept 2 bases outside the gene matches. The CDR3 covers 12 residues. The CDR3 here is CASSRAGETQYF. DNA for the CDR3: TGTGCCAGCAGCAGAGCGGGGGAGACCCAGTACTTC.

V gene TRBV7-9 combines with J gene TRBJ2-1; the D gene could be TRBD1 or TRBD2 (5 bases each). The CDR3 extends over 15 amino acids. V was trimmed by 3 bases and J by 7 bases, leaving 16 bases between them. The germline V gene has CDR1 SEHNR and CDR2 FQNEAQ (reference sequence). CDR3 in amino acids: CASSFKGARRNEQFF. The CDR3 DNA reads as TGTGCCAGCAGCTTCAAAGGGGCTAGGAGGAATGAGCAGTTCTTC.

J is TRBJ1-2 and V is TRBV5-1; 7 bases align to TRBD1. Germline CDR1 is SGHRS and CDR2 is YFSETQ. CDR3 length: 15 residues. The junction had 4 bases not matched to a gene; V was cut back by 2 bases and J by 0 bases. CDR3 sequence: CASSFLGTANYGYTF. CDR3 nucleotide sequence: TGCGCCAGCAGCTTTCTAGGGACAGCTAACTATGGCTACACCTTC.

This sequence joins TRBV28 and TRBJ2-3; D call uncertain. Trimming shortened V by 7 bases and J by 4 bases, and 12 bases separated the two germline ends. The CDR3 is made up of 13 amino acids. Germline V gives CDR1 MDHEN, CDR2 SYDVKM. Here the CDR3 reads CASKKYLPDTQYF. The CDR3 DNA sequence: TGTGCCAGCAAAAAGTACCTCCCAGATACGCAGTATTTT.

V is TRBV7-9 and J is TRBJ2-5, with unresolved D. In germline, CDR1 is SEHNR, CDR2 FQNEAQ (reference sequence). Trimming left V 5 bases short and J 3 bases short, with 16 bases between. This CDR3 is 15 amino acids long. Here the CDR3 reads CASSPARAPEETQYF. The CDR3 DNA follows: TGTGCCAGCAGCCCCGCCCGGGCCCCGGAAGAGACCCAGTACTTC.

This clone appeared a single time. V usage is TRBV7-2 and J usage is TRBJ2-3; 7 bases align to TRBD2. After removal of 7 bases from V and 1 base from J, the junction contained 11 bases not matched to a gene. The CDR3 covers 16 residues. Per germline, CDR1 SGHTA and CDR2 FQGNSA. In nucleotides, the CDR3 is TGTGCCAGCACTGGAAGAGCGGGGACTGGCACAGATACGCAGTATTTT. Translated, it gives CASTGRAGTGTDTQYF.

This chain joins TRBV4-1 and TRBJ1-1; 9 positions agree with TRBD1. V was clipped by 3 bases and J by 6 bases; unmatched bases: 5. Germline loops: CDR1 MGHRA, CDR2 YSYEKL. The CDR3 loop spans 14 amino acids. CDR3 bases: TGCGCCAGCAGCCACAAAGGACAGGGGTCTGAAGCTTTCTTT. It encodes CASSHKGQGSEAFF.

The chain is built from TRBV2 and TRBJ2-5, with a possible D match to TRBD1 (5 bases). V dropped 7 bases and J dropped 2 bases, with 8 bases sitting between them. Germline CDR1 and CDR2: SNHLY and FYNNEI. This CDR3 spans 12 amino acids. The CDR3 is CASIQGQETQYF. CDR3 nucleotides: TGTGCCAGCATCCAGGGTCAAGAGACCCAGTACTTC.

This rearrangement joins TRBV7-6 to TRBJ1-1; the match to TRBD1 covers 10 bases. The junction had 11 bases not matched to a gene; V was cut back by 5 bases and J by 5 bases. CDR1 is SGHVS, CDR2 FNYEAQ, per germline. CDR3 length equals 16 residues. This CDR3 is CASSERQGAKGTEAFF. DNA for the CDR3: TGTGCCAGCAGCGAGCGACAGGGGGCGAAGGGAACTGAAGCTTTCTTT.

The CDR3 region has the DNA TGTGCCAGCAGAGAGCTAAGCACTGGGGCCAACGTCCTGACTTTC. Its protein is CASRELSTGANVLTF. This chain uses TRBV6-4 with TRBJ2-6; D gene unclear. Trimming shortened V by 6 bases and J by 2 bases, and 11 bases separated the two germline ends. Germline lookup yields CDR1 MRHNA and CDR2 SNTAGT. The CDR3 length is 15 residues.

This rearrangement joins TRBV28 to TRBJ1-2; D is possibly TRBD1 (6 bases). This CDR3 has 16 amino acids. The V gene lost 6 bases and the J gene lost 5 bases, with 22 bases spanning the gap. In germline, CDR1 is MDHEN, CDR2 SYDVKM. CDR3 DNA: TGTGCCAGCAGGGCTACCTCAGGGGCCAGTTGGTATGGCTACACCTTC. Translation gives CASRATSGASWYGYTF.

The chain couples TRBV5-1 to TRBJ1-6; maybe TRBD1 (5 bases). CDR3 length equals 14 residues. V lost 0 bases and J lost 8, with 9 bases in between. Germline lookup yields CDR1 SGHRS and CDR2 YFSETQ. The chain's CDR3 is CASSLVGLDSPLHF. The DNA of the CDR3 is TGCGCCAGCAGCTTGGTGGGACTGGATTCACCCCTCCACTTT. Full variable domain (missing parts from reference TRBV5-1 and TRBJ1-6): KAGVTQTPRYLIKTRGQQVTLSCSPISGHRSVSWYQQTPGQGLQFLFEYFSETQRNKGNFPGRFSGRQFSNSRSEMNVSTLELGDSALYLCASSLVGLDSPLHFGNGTRLTVT.

The table lists this clone with a count of one. V and J are TRBV2 and TRBJ2-4; TRBD2 aligns across 12 bases. CDR3 size: 14 residues. The V segment lost 8 bases and the J segment 6 bases; nucleotides outside the gene matches: 5. Germline loops: CDR1 SNHLY, CDR2 FYNNEI. The CDR3 sequence: CASLLAGGVNIQYF. The CDR3 region has the DNA TGTGCCAGCCTACTAGCGGGAGGTGTAAACATTCAGTACTTC. The full variable domain, completed using reference TRBV2 and TRBJ2-4, is EPEVTQTPSHQVTQMGQEVILRCVPISNHLYFYWYRQILGQKVEFLVSFYNNEISEKSEIFDDQFSVERPDGSNFTLKIRSTKLEDSAMYFCASLLAGGVNIQYFGAGTRLSVL.

This clone was seen once. The chain has TRBV5-4 and TRBJ1-1, with D unresolved. This CDR3 spans 12 amino acids. Between the trimmed V and J ends, which lost 4 bases and 13 bases, there was a span of 17 bases. The V gene's germline CDR1 is SGHNT and CDR2 YYREEE (reference sequence). CDR3 nucleotides: TGTGCCAGCAGCCCACCAGGCCGACGGGTTTTCTTT. Protein product: CASSPPGRRVFF.

The chain employs TRBV6-5 and TRBJ2-7; D could derive from TRBD1 or TRBD2 (5 bases each). V lost 8 bases, J lost 7 bases, and 18 bases lay in between. CDR1 and CDR2 (germline): MNHEY, SVGAGI. The CDR3 covers 13 residues. CDR3 nucleotide sequence: TGTGCCAGCGGGGGAGCCCGTTTTGGGGAGCAGTACTTC. Translating gives CASGGARFGEQYF.

This sequence joins TRBV4-3 and TRBJ2-1, with 10 nucleotides matching TRBD2. This CDR3 has 18 amino acids. CDR1 and CDR2 from the germline V gene are LGHNA and YSLEER. V dropped 0 bases and J dropped 10; count of bases not matched to a gene: 15. CDR3: CASSQETRSGGAVLEQFF. The CDR3 DNA follows: TGCGCCAGCAGCCAAGAGACAAGAAGCGGGGGGGCGGTCCTCGAGCAGTTCTTC.